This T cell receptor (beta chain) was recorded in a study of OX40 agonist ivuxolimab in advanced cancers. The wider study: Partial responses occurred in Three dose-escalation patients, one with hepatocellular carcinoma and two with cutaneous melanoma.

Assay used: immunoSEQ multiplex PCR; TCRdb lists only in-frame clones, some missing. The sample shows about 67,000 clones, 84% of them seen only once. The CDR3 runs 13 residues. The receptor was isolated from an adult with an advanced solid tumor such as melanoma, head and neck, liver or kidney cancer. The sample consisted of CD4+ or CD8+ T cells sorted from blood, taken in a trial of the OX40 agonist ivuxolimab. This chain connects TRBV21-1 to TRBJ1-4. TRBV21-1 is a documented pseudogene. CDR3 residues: CASGGTTNEKLFF. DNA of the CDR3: TGTGCCAGCGGCGGGACGACTAATGAAAAACTGTTTTTT.